This T cell receptor (beta chain) was sequenced during a study of blood T cell repertoires in COVID-19. Study in general: Samples of COVID-19 (acute and convalescent) were obtained from the United States, Italy and Spain. PBMCs, B-cell-depleted T cells, or T cells provided the cDNA or gDNA that made up the material.

Recruited during active infection, patients (from Seattle) were subsequently followed longitudinally. CDR1 is SGHDT and CDR2 is YYEEEE in the germline V gene. The CDR3 length is 14 residues. V lost 0 bases to trimming and J lost 5 bases, with 11 bases between them. Some clones are missing from TCRdb's copy, which holds only in-frame ones; the method was immunoSEQ multiplex PCR. The table shows some 130,000 clones, with around nine tenths occurring only once. This TCR came from a woman aged 70 to 79 with COVID-19, enrolled during active disease. V and J are TRBV5-6 and TRBJ2-5; D possibly corresponds to TRBD1 (6 bases). Sequencing input: peripheral blood. The CDR3: CASSLGHRVETQYF. CDR3 DNA: TGTGCCAGCAGCTTGGGCCACAGGGTTGAGACCCAGTACTTC.